A single sample is the source of the 23 T cell receptor beta chains below, sequenced in a study of blood T cell repertoires in COVID-19. TCRdb's table, derived via immunoSEQ multiplex PCR, lists solely in-frame clones and lacks some. Counted here are tens of thousands of clones, about four fifths occurring once; the ten biggest clones make up approximately 2.5%. The sample consisted of peripheral blood. These receptors were taken from a man in his fifties with acute or convalescent COVID-19.

This clone appeared a single time. The chain joins TRBV3-1 (or the pseudogene TRBV3-2) to TRBJ2-1, with 11 positions matching TRBD1. CDR3 length: 19 residues. Germline CDR1 reads LGHDT; CDR2 reads YNNKEL (reference sequence). V was clipped by 0 bases and J by 8 bases; unmatched bases: 15. The CDR3 spells CASSQDYRWSGQGVHEQFF. In DNA, the CDR3 is TGTGCCAGCAGCCAAGATTATAGATGGTCGGGACAGGGGGTCCATGAGCAGTTCTTC.

The chain joins TRBV28 to TRBJ2-3; 8 bases line up with TRBD1. This CDR3 has 15 amino acids. Germline CDR1 and CDR2: MDHEN and SYDVKM. V lost 1 base, J lost 3 bases, and 3 bases stayed unmatched. In DNA form, the CDR3 reads TGTGCCAGCAGTTTATACAGACAGGGGACAGATACGCAGTATTTT. It yields the protein CASSLYRQGTDTQYF.

The CDR3 region is CASLGGSEQYF. The CDR3 DNA reads TGTGCCAGCCTTGGCGGCAGCGAGCAGTACTTC. The J gene is TRBJ2-7, the V gene TRBV28; D gene uncertain. The V end lost 8 bases, the J end lost 6 bases, and 11 bases lay between the germline ends. Per the germline V gene, CDR1 is MDHEN and CDR2 is SYDVKM. CDR3 length: 11 residues.

CDR3 in DNA: TGCGCCAGCAGCTTGGAATTAGCGGGGGGATACGAGCAGTACTTC. This codes for CASSLELAGGYEQYF. This chain uses TRBV5-1 with TRBJ2-7; 10 nucleotides align to TRBD2. The CDR3 contains 15 residues. Per germline, CDR1 SGHRS and CDR2 YFSETQ. Losses at the gene ends were 0 bases for V and 4 bases for J; bases not matched to a gene: 4.

In DNA form, the CDR3 reads TGTGCCACCAGTGATGACAGGATGGGCAATCAGCCCCAGCATTTT. Translation gives CATSDDRMGNQPQHF. The rearrangement uses TRBV24-1 and TRBJ1-5, with a possible D match to TRBD1 (6 bases). The CDR3 runs to 15 residues. The V gene lost 3 bases and the J gene lost 2 bases, with 10 bases spanning the gap. Germline V gives CDR1 KGHDR, CDR2 SFDVKD.

V gene TRBV6-4 combines with J gene TRBJ2-1, with 8 positions matching TRBD2. CDR1 is MRHNA, CDR2 SNTAGT, per germline. This CDR3 has 15 residues. Trimming cost V 5 bases and J 0 bases; bases outside gene matches: 3. The DNA of the CDR3 is TGTGCCAGCAGTAAAAGCGGGAGCTCCTACAATGAGCAGTTCTTC. Translation: CASSKSGSSYNEQFF.

The chain is built from TRBV28 and TRBJ1-2; the D is unclear. Germline-derived CDR1 and CDR2 are MDHEN and SYDVKM. The CDR3 spans 14 residues. Trimming shortened V by 4 bases and J by 6 bases, and 15 bases separated the two germline ends. The CDR3 nucleotides are TGTGCCAGCAGTTCCGCGGTCACGGCGGATGGCTACACCTTC. Protein product: CASSSAVTADGYTF.

The gene calls are TRBV6-5 and TRBJ1-1; 11 nucleotides line up with TRBD1. The CDR3 is 14 amino acids. With V trimmed by 6 bases and J by 4 bases, 4 bases remained unmatched. Germline CDR1 and CDR2: MNHEY and SVGAGI. In nucleotides, the CDR3 is TGTGCCAGCAGACCCGGGACAGGGGGCACTGAAGCTTTCTTT. Its protein product is CASRPGTGGTEAFF.

The rearrangement uses TRBV6-5 and TRBJ1-2, with D possibly TRBD1 on 6 matching bases. Trimming left V 2 bases short and J 3 bases short, with 13 bases between. This CDR3 has 15 amino acids. Per the germline V gene, CDR1 is MNHEY and CDR2 is SVGAGI. DNA for the CDR3: TGTGCCAGCAGTTACGCGGCAGGGGATCACTATGGCTACACCTTC. It encodes CASSYAAGDHYGYTF.

This chain uses TRBV6-2 or TRBV6-3 with TRBJ2-2, with a weak D call TRBD2 (6 bases). V was clipped by 2 bases and J by 8 bases, with 9 bases between them. Germline values: CDR1 MNHEY, CDR2 SVGEGT. The CDR3 has 13 amino acids. This CDR3 is CASSYPGVGELFF. CDR3 nucleotides: TGTGCCAGCAGTTACCCGGGGGTAGGGGAGCTGTTTTTT.

V gene TRBV11-2 combines with J gene TRBJ2-7; D might be TRBD2 (8 bases). Per germline, CDR1 SGHAT and CDR2 FQNNGV. The CDR3 sequence is 18 residues long. V was clipped by 5 bases and J by 1 base, with 24 bases between them. The chain's CDR3 is CASSAIRDSTSGSYEQYF. The CDR3 nucleotides read TGTGCCAGCAGCGCTATTAGGGACAGCACTAGCGGTTCCTACGAGCAGTACTTC.

This chain joins TRBV9 and TRBJ2-2, with D possibly TRBD2 on 5 matching bases. V shed 3 bases and J shed 3 bases, with 9 bases lying between them. CDR1 is SGDLS, CDR2 YYNGEE, per germline. The CDR3 sequence is 14 residues long. This chain's CDR3 is CASSARTHTGELFF. CDR3 bases: TGTGCCAGCAGCGCCCGGACTCACACCGGGGAGCTGTTTTTT.

The rearrangement links TRBV3-1 (or the pseudogene TRBV3-2) to TRBJ1-4; D is unclear. V was trimmed by 7 bases and J by 4 bases, leaving 10 bases between them. The CDR3 runs 13 residues. CDR1 and CDR2 from the germline V gene are LGHDT and YNNKEL (reference sequence). The CDR3, as DNA: TGTGCCAGCACCACCAGGAATAATGAAAAACTGTTTTTT. It encodes CASTTRNNEKLFF.

The V and J genes are TRBV9 and TRBJ1-5; D may be TRBD1 (6 bases). Trimming stripped 3 bases from V and 3 bases from J, with 10 bases between. Per the germline V gene, CDR1 is SGDLS and CDR2 is YYNGEE. CDR3 length: 14 amino acids. CDR3 DNA sequence: TGTGCCAGCAGCGCCCACAGGGACAATCAGCCCCAGCATTTT. The encoded protein is CASSAHRDNQPQHF.

This chain connects TRBV27 to TRBJ1-5; possibly TRBD1 for D (6 bases). V shed 2 bases and J shed 9 bases, with 11 bases lying between them. Germline V gene data show CDR1 as MNHEY and CDR2 as SMNVEV (reference sequence). CDR3 length equals 13 residues. DNA for the CDR3: TGTGCCAGCAGTTTAGGGGGGGCACGGCCCCAGCATTTT. It yields the protein CASSLGGARPQHF.

This chain links TRBV11-2 with TRBJ1-2; 9 bases agree with TRBD1. This CDR3 region has 14 residues. Germline V lookup: CDR1 SGHAT, CDR2 FQNNGV. J was trimmed by 8 bases and V by 4 bases; bases with no gene match: 8. In nucleotides, the CDR3 is TGTGCCAGCAGCTGGACAGGGGCGAAGGGGGGCTACACCTTC. It translates to CASSWTGAKGGYTF.

This chain connects TRBV19 to TRBJ2-3; 7 bases fit TRBD2. The length of the CDR3 is 15 residues. V lost 3 bases to trimming and J lost 2 bases; unmatched junction nucleotides: 5. Germline V CDR1 and CDR2: LNHDA, SQIVND (reference sequence). CDR3 nucleotides: TGTGCCAGTAGTATGGGAGCGGGGTACACAGATACGCAGTATTTT. This codes for CASSMGAGYTDTQYF. Based on the CDR3 plus reference TRBV19 and TRBJ2-3, the full variable domain is DGGITQSPKYLFRKEGQNVTLSCEQNLNHDAMYWYRQDPGQGLRLIYYSQIVNDFQKGDIAEGYSVSREKKESFPLTVTSAQKNPTAFYLCASSMGAGYTDTQYFGPGTRLTVL.

The V call is TRBV19, the J call TRBJ1-1, with 7 bases fitting TRBD1. Germline CDR1 reads LNHDA; CDR2 reads SQIVND (reference sequence). Unmatched junction bases numbered 6, after V lost 2 bases and J lost 0 bases. The CDR3 runs to 16 residues. This CDR3 is CASSIRDSLMNTEAFF. In nucleotides, the CDR3 is TGTGCCAGTAGTATACGGGACAGTCTTATGAACACTGAAGCTTTCTTT.

V usage is TRBV9 and J usage is TRBJ2-5; 13 nucleotides match TRBD2. The J segment lost 5 bases and the V segment lost 2 bases, leaving 3 bases of the junction unmatched. Germline loops: CDR1 SGDLS, CDR2 YYNGEE. This CDR3 has 15 amino acids. CDR3 in DNA: TGTGCCAGCAGCGTTGGGACTAGCGGGGTTGAGACCCAGTACTTC. Encoded protein: CASSVGTSGVETQYF.

This chain links TRBV7-9 with TRBJ2-2; TRBD2 matches 10 bases. This CDR3 region has 14 residues. Germline V gene sequence: CDR1 SEHNR, CDR2 FQNEAQ (reference sequence). The V and J ends lost 8 bases and 6 bases, in that order; junction bases with no gene match: 6. The CDR3 DNA follows: TGTGCCAGCCCGGGACTAGCGTTTCCCGGGGAGCTGTTTTTT. Protein sequence: CASPGLAFPGELFF.

The chain uses TRBV6-1 and TRBJ1-5; D unclear. The germline V and J ends were trimmed by 2 bases and 4 bases, with 12 bases remaining between them. There are 15 residues in the CDR3. Germline V gene sequence: CDR1 MNHNS, CDR2 SASEGT. In DNA form, the CDR3 reads TGTGCCAGCAGTGAATTAGCGACGGTTAATCAGCCCCAGCATTTT. Its protein product is CASSELATVNQPQHF.

J is TRBJ2-2 and V is TRBV2; D is ambiguous. The V end lost 6 bases, the J end lost 6 bases, and 8 bases lay between the germline ends. CDR1 and CDR2 (germline): SNHLY, FYNNEI. The CDR3 loop spans 12 amino acids. CDR3 DNA sequence: TGTGCCAGCAGCCCGGTTCCCGGGGAGCTGTTTTTT. Translating it yields CASSPVPGELFF.

The chain couples TRBV14 to TRBJ2-7, with 10 bases aligning to TRBD2. Germline V gene lookup returns CDR1 SGHDN and CDR2 FVKESK. V shed 3 bases and J 7 bases; nucleotides not matched to a gene: 6. This CDR3 comprises 14 residues. CDR3 DNA sequence: TGTGCCAGCAGCCAGCTAGCGGGAGCAGGGGAGCAGTACTTC. Translation gives CASSQLAGAGEQYF. Complete variable domain (other parts from reference TRBV14 and TRBJ2-7): EAGVTQFPSHSVIEKGQTVTLRCDPISGHDNLYWYRRVMGKEIKFLLHFVKESKQDESGMPNNRFLAERTGGTYSTLKVQPAELEDSGVYFCASSQLAGAGEQYFGPGTRLTVT.